The 15 T cell receptor beta chains reported below all come from one sample, sequenced in a study of early T cells in non-severe SARS-CoV-2 infection (dated by TCRdb to 2020 to 2023). The library was made by 5' RACE. The instrument given in TCRdb is NextSeq 500. TCRdb reworked the public reads: Q25 trimming with fastp, MiXCR clone assembly, productive beta chains retained. Every entry covers one CDR3 protein and lists the most common genes and DNA from its rows. The sample data list over 55,000 distinct CDR3 sequences, and 6.5% to 8.5% of these were observed just once. The ten largest clones take up 3% to 4% of the sample. Source material: whole blood. The receptors derive from an adult who was a healthcare worker with PCR-confirmed SARS-CoV-2 infection or an uninfected control (not recorded which).

The genes are TRBV28 and TRBJ2-7; no firm D call. CDR1 and CDR2 from the germline V gene are MDHEN and SYDVKM. Deletions cut 3 bases from V and 4 bases from J, with 7 bases between. This CDR3 is 12 amino acids long. CDR3 protein: CASSFMGYEQYF. In DNA form, the CDR3 reads TGTGCCAGCAGTTTTATGGGGTACGAGCAGTACTTC.

The CDR3 is CASNPGAANTGELFF. CDR3 in DNA: TGCGCCAGCAACCCTGGGGCAGCGAACACCGGGGAGCTGTTTTTT. This rearrangement joins TRBV5-1 to TRBJ2-2, with D possibly matching TRBD1 (5 bases). CDR1 is SGHRS, CDR2 YFSETQ, per germline. The CDR3 loop spans 15 amino acids. V was trimmed by 6 bases and J by 0 bases, leaving 12 bases between them.

This clonotype came up many times. The rearrangement uses TRBV29-1 and TRBJ2-7; the match to TRBD2 covers 13 bases. Germline CDR1 reads SQVTM; CDR2 reads ANQGSEA. With 5 bases clipped from V and 1 base from J, the junction kept 11 bases outside the gene matches. The CDR3 contains 17 residues. The CDR3 bases are TGCAGCGTTCAGGGCAGACGACTAGCGGGAGGTTCCTACGAGCAGTACTTC. Translation gives CSVQGRRLAGGSYEQYF.

This clonotype was counted a few times. The V and J genes are TRBV7-2 and TRBJ2-1; 11 bases match TRBD2. V was pared by 1 base and J by 9 bases, with 8 bases of the junction left unmatched. There are 16 residues in the CDR3. From germline, CDR1 is SGHTA and CDR2 FQGNSA. The CDR3 sequence: CASSLVGGLAGSEQFF. The CDR3 nucleotides read TGTGCCAGCAGCTTAGTCGGAGGACTAGCGGGTAGTGAGCAGTTCTTC.

At least ten counts were recorded for this clonotype. The CDR3 sequence is CASSQDPGTAKNIQYF. The CDR3 region has the DNA TGTGCCAGCAGCCAAGATCCGGGTACAGCCAAAAACATTCAGTACTTC. The rearrangement joins TRBV3-1 to TRBJ2-4; D gene ambiguous. The CDR3 loop spans 16 amino acids. Germline values: CDR1 LGHDT, CDR2 YNNKEL (reference sequence). Trimming stripped 0 bases from V and 0 bases from J, with 9 bases between.

A remark on this clonotype: One junction end disagrees with the germline gene, perhaps due to a read error. The CDR3 DNA is TGTGCCAGCAGTCCCGGGACTAGCGGGAAGCTGCCGATCTTC. As protein: CASSPGTSGKLPIF. The chain recombines TRBV28 with TRBJ2-1; TRBD2 agrees at 13 bases. This CDR3 comprises 14 residues. CDR1 is MDHEN, CDR2 SYDVKM, per germline.

The gene calls are TRBV29-1 and TRBJ2-3; D not certain. CDR1 is SQVTM, CDR2 ANQGSEA, per germline. V lost 4 bases, J lost 4 bases, and 9 bases lay in between. The CDR3 has 12 amino acids. The CDR3 DNA reads as TGCAGCGTTGCGGTGGGCGCAGATACGCAGTATTTT. This codes for CSVAVGADTQYF.

This sequence joins TRBV7-9 and TRBJ2-7, with D unresolved. The CDR3 extends over 11 amino acids. V was trimmed by 5 bases and J by 7 bases, leaving 9 bases between them. Germline V gene sequence: CDR1 SEHNR, CDR2 FQNEAQ (reference sequence). The CDR3 spells CASSPGKEQYF. CDR3 DNA: TGTGCCAGCAGCCCTGGGAAAGAGCAGTACTTC.

The rearrangement uses TRBV18 and TRBJ1-4; TRBD1 matches at 8 bases. CDR3 size: 14 residues. V lost 2 bases and J lost 7; bases outside the gene matches: 3. Per the germline V gene, CDR1 is KGHSH and CDR2 is LQKENI. This CDR3 is CASSPSGQGEKLFF. In DNA form, the CDR3 reads TGTGCCAGCTCACCAAGCGGACAGGGTGAAAAACTGTTTTTT.

This chain joins TRBV20-1 and TRBJ2-5, with D unclear. Trimming pared 6 bases from V and 4 bases from J, leaving 18 bases between. CDR1 is DFQATT, CDR2 SNEGSKA, per germline (reference sequence). CDR3 length: 14 residues. The CDR3 region has the DNA TGCAGTGCCTCAGACTTAGGAGCAGGAGAGACCCAGTACTTC. Protein: CSASDLGAGETQYF.

This clonotype was counted ten times or more. The chain employs TRBV10-2 and TRBJ2-1, with D unclear. Germline CDR1 reads WSHSY; CDR2 reads SAAADI. The CDR3 sequence is 13 residues long. Deletions cut 5 bases from V and 2 bases from J, with 7 bases between. DNA for the CDR3: TGCGCCAGCAGTCGCGAGGCCTACAATGAGCAGTTCTTC. Its translation is CASSREAYNEQFF.

The chain is built from TRBV15 and TRBJ1-5, with D maybe TRBD1 (6 bases). The CDR3 has 14 residues. Germline V gene lookup returns CDR1 LNHNV and CDR2 YYDKDF (reference sequence). V dropped 3 bases and J dropped 5 bases, with 11 bases sitting between them. CDR3 nucleotides: TGTGCCACCAGCAGCGAGGGGGGAGATCAGCCCCAGCATTTT. It codes for CATSSEGGDQPQHF.

This clonotype was seen more than once but under ten times. The V call is TRBV7-6, the J call TRBJ2-2, with D hard to call. V lost 4 bases to trimming and J lost 0 bases, with 9 bases between them. CDR1 is SGHVS and CDR2 is FNYEAQ in the germline V gene. The CDR3 spans 15 residues. The CDR3, as DNA: TGTGCCAGCAGCTCAGGCGGCACGAACACCGGGGAGCTGTTTTTT. This translates into CASSSGGTNTGELFF.

The chain carries TRBV28 and TRBJ1-5, with 7 nucleotides matching TRBD1. Germline trimming cut 6 bases from V and 6 bases from J; bases unmatched to any gene: 8. There are 14 residues in the CDR3. The germline gives CDR1 MDHEN, CDR2 SYDVKM. CDR3 nucleotide sequence: TGTGCCAGCAGACCAGGGACAGACAGTCAGCCCCAGCATTTT. This encodes CASRPGTDSQPQHF.

This clonotype occurred a few times. The rearrangement links TRBV28 to TRBJ2-7; 10 bases align to TRBD2. The germline V gene encodes CDR1 MDHEN and CDR2 SYDVKM. The junction had 8 bases not matched to a gene; V was cut back by 3 bases and J by 3 bases. The CDR3 runs to 16 residues. The CDR3 nucleotides are TGTGCCAGCAGTTTCTATACTAGCGGGACTTACTACGAGCAGTACTTC. This translates into CASSFYTSGTYYEQYF.